This TCR beta chain was retrieved from a study of cytomegalovirus exposure and HLA in healthy donors. Whole-study results and caveats: The study listed approximately 170 cytomegalovirus-associated TCR beta chains. As a later analysis showed, a missense DCLRE1C variant was linked to trimming of TCR beta V- and J-genes. After further analysis at a later stage, 16,951 TCR beta sequences were associated with HLA alleles at 0.05 false discovery rate.

A note on this clone: Its antigen is not identified.

The V end lost 5 bases, the J end lost 8 bases, and 16 bases lay between the germline ends. The CDR3 totals 14 residues. Germline assignment: CDR1 MDHEN and CDR2 SYDVKM. PCR involved 60 Vbeta and 13 Jbeta primers. Sequenced by immunoSEQ multiplex PCR; TCRdb stores in-frame clones only, minus some. The sample includes approximately 90,000 clones, roughly 76% of them seen just once. The source is a male donor in good health and CMV-seronegative. The sample comprised PBMCs. The chain combines TRBV28 with TRBJ2-1, with D perhaps matching TRBD1 (7 bases). CDR3 sequence: CASSPDGGGDEQFF. The CDR3 DNA sequence: TGTGCCAGCAGTCCCGACGGAGGGGGCGATGAGCAGTTCTTC.